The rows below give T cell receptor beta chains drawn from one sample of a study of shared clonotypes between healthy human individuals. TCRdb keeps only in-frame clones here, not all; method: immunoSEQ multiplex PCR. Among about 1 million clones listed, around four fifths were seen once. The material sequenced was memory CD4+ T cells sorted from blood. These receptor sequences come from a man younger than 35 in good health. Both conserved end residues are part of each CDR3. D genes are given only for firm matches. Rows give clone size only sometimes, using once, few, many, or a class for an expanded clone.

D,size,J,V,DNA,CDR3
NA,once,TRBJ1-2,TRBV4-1,TGCGCCAGCAGCCCTACAACCTCGGCGACTAACTATGGCTACACCTTC,CASSPTTSATNYGYTF
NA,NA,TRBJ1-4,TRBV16,TGTGCCAGCAGCCAATCATCCCCAGGCTATGATGAAAAACTGTTTTTT,CASSQSSPGYDEKLFF
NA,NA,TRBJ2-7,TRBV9,TGTGCCAGCAGCGTGGGTGCCCTCGGCCACGAGCAGTACTTC,CASSVGALGHEQYF
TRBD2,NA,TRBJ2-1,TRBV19,TGTGCCAGCCGAGAGCGGGGCAGTTACAATGAGCAGTTCTTC,CASRERGSYNEQFF
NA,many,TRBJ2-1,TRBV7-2,TGTGCCAGCAGCCGATGGGTTGGGGAGCAGTTCTTC,CASSRWVGEQFF
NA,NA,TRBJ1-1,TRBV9,TGTGCCAGCAGCGTAGAGGGGACGAACACTGAAGCTTTCTTT,CASSVEGTNTEAFF
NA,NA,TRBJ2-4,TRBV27,TGTGCCAGCAGCGGCTCCCAGCTAGACGGAAAAAACATTCAGTACTTC,CASSGSQLDGKNIQYF
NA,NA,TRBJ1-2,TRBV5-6,TGTGCCAGCAGCTCACGGGGGCCTTCCTATGGCTACACCTTC,CASSSRGPSYGYTF
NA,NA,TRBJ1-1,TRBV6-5,TGTGCCAGCAAGTCCGTGAACACTGAAGCTTTCTTT,CASKSVNTEAFF
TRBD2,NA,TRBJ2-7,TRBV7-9,TGTGCCAGCAGCTTAGGATCGAGGCCTAGCGGGAGCCGGGAGCAGTACTTC,CASSLGSRPSGSREQYF
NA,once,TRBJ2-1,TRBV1,TGCACCAGCAGGAAGGATGGGGCTAGAATTGAGCAGTTCTTC,CTSRKDGARIEQFF
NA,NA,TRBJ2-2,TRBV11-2,TGTGCCAGCAGCTTAGAAACAGGGTCAAGGACCGGGGAGCTGTTTTTT,CASSLETGSRTGELFF
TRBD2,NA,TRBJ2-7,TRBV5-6,TGTGCCAGCAGCTTACCCGCCGGACTAGCGGGGGGGCGCGAGCAGTACTTC,CASSLPAGLAGGREQYF
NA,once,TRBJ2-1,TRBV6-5,TGTGCCAGCACCAAGGGAGGTCTCGGTTACAATGAGCAGTTCTTC,CASTKGGLGYNEQFF
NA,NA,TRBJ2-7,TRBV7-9,TGTGCCAGCAGCTCACACAGTGACGAGCAGTACTTC,CASSSHSDEQYF
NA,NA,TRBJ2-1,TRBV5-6,TGTGCCAGCAGCTCCCCGACCTACAATGAGCAGTTCTTC,CASSSPTYNEQFF
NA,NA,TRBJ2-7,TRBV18,TGTGCCAGCTCACCCCACCCCGGTACGTCCTACGAGCAGTACTTC,CASSPHPGTSYEQYF
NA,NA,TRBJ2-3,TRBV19,TGTGCCAGTCATCCCGGTAGTAGGGCGGGAACAGATACGCAGTATTTT,CASHPGSRAGTDTQYF
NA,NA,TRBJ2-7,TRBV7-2,TGTGCCAGCAGCCAACCTGGGGTGCACGAGCAGTACTTC,CASSQPGVHEQYF
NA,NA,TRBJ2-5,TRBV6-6,TGTGCCAGCAAGGGCCCACAAGAGACCCAGTACTTC,CASKGPQETQYF
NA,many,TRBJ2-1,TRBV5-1,TGCGCCAGCAGCTTGGACAGTCCATGGAATGAGCAGTTCTTC,CASSLDSPWNEQFF
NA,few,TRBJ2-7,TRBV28,TGTGCCAGCAGTTTATCCCAGCGAGGCTACGAGCAGTACTTC,CASSLSQRGYEQYF
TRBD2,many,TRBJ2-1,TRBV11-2,TGTGCCAGCAGCTCGACTAGCGGGCCCTACAATGAGCAGTTCTTC,CASSSTSGPYNEQFF
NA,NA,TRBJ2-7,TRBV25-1,TGTGCCAGCAGCCCGACAGGATTTCGGGGCGAGCAGTACTTC,CASSPTGFRGEQYF
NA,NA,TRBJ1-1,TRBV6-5,TGTGCCAGCAGTTACTCGCGGCAATTTAAGCCTGAAGCTTTCTTT,CASSYSRQFKPEAFF
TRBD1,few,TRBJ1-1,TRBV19,TGTGCCAGTAGTAGACAGGGCTCTGAAGCTTTCTTT,CASSRQGSEAFF
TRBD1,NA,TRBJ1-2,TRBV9,TGTGCCAGCAGCGCACAGGGGGCTCGGAATGGCTACACCTTC,CASSAQGARNGYTF
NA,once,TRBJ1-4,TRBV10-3,TGTGCCATCAGTGAGGGACGGGAAAAACTGTTTTTT,CAISEGREKLFF
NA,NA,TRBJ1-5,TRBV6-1,TGTGCCAGCAGTGAAGGGACCAATCAGCCCCAGCATTTT,CASSEGTNQPQHF
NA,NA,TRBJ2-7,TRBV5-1,TGCGCCAGCAGCTTGGAACATGCCTACGAGCAGTACTTC,CASSLEHAYEQYF
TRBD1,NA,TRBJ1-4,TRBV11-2,TGTGCCAGCAGCGAGACCGGGACAGCAACTAATGAAAAACTGTTTTTT,CASSETGTATNEKLFF
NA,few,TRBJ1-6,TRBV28,TGTGCCAGCAGACCAAGGGACCGGGCGGCGGGTTCACCCCTCCACTTT,CASRPRDRAAGSPLHF
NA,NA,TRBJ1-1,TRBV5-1,TGCGCCAGCAGCTTGGTGGTAGGGTTGTCGGAAGCTTTCTTT,CASSLVVGLSEAFF
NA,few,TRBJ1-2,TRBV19,TGTGCCAGTACCCTCCGGGGCGGGCAGCACGGAGGCTACACCTTC,CASTLRGGQHGGYTF
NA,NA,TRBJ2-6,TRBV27,TGTGCCAGCAGCACCCGGGGGTCTGGGGCCAACGTCCTGACTTTC,CASSTRGSGANVLTF
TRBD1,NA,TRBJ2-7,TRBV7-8,TGTGCCAGCAGCTTACCGGGACAGGGGCCGCGGCAGTACTTC,CASSLPGQGPRQYF
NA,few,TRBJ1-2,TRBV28,TGTGCCAGCAGTGGAACCAAACCCACAGGGGGCTACACCTTC,CASSGTKPTGGYTF
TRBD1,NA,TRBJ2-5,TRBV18,TGTGCCAGCTCGCACGGACAGGGGGGAAAGACCCAGTACTTC,CASSHGQGGKTQYF
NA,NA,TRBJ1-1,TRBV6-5,TGTGCCAGCAGTTACCTGGGAAACACTGAAGCTTTCTTT,CASSYLGNTEAFF
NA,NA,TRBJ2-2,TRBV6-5,TGTGCCAGCAGTCAATCCAGAACAGACACCGGGGAGCTGTTTTTT,CASSQSRTDTGELFF